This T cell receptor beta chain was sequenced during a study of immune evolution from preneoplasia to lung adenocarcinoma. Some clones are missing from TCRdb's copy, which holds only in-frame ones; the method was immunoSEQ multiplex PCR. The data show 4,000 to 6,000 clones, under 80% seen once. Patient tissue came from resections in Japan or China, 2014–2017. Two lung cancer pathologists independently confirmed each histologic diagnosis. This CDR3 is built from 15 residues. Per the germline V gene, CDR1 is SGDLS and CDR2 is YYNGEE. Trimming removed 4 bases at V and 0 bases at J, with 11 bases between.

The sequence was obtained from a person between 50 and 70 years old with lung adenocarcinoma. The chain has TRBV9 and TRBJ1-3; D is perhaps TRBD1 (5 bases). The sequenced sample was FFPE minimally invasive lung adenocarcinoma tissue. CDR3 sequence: CASSKQGGSGNTIYF. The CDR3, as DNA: TGTGCCAGCAGCAAGCAGGGAGGCTCTGGAAACACCATATATTTT. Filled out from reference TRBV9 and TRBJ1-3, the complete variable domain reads DSGVTQTPKHLITATGQRVTLRCSPRSGDLSVYWYQQSLDQGLQFLIQYYNGEERAKGNILERFSAQQFPDLHSELNLSSLELGDSALYFCASSKQGGSGNTIYFGEGSWLTVV.